This TCR beta chain originates from a study of T-cell reconstitution after alpha-beta-depleted transplantation in children. The TCRbeta library incorporated unique molecular identifiers. TCRdb recomputed calls from the PCR reads with MiXCR, one row per CDR3 protein. The data show 700,000 to 950,000 distinct CDR3 sequences, 15% to 20% seen once. Study findings and constraints: Surviving recipient T cells and thymic progenitors underlay high day-60 TCRbeta diversity in some patients.

This clonotype was seen ten or more times. What it recognizes is unknown. The V segment lost 4 bases and the J segment 3 bases; nucleotides outside the gene matches: 6. Germline CDR1 reads LGHDT; CDR2 reads YNNKEL (reference sequence). The CDR3 is 16 amino acids. This sample comprised PBMCs, mostly from graft donor cells, obtained 360 days after TCRalphabeta/CD19-depleted stem cell transplant. The chain is built from TRBV3-1 and TRBJ2-7; 13 bases fit TRBD2. The TCR sequence derives from a male patient younger than 18 who had a stem cell transplant for acute lymphoblastic leukemia, so the T cells may come from the graft donor. The CDR3 sequence is CASSLLAGGGGYEQYF. In nucleotides, the CDR3 is TGTGCCAGCAGCCTACTAGCGGGAGGGGGTGGCTACGAGCAGTACTTC.